Each of the 6 T cell receptor beta chains below was sequenced from the same sample in a study of OX40 agonist ivuxolimab in advanced cancers. The library was generated by the immunoSEQ multiplex PCR assay. The source is immuneACCESS, and TCRdb retained only in-frame sequences with V and J called. Part of the clones is not carried over; for the studies checked, unresolved V genes explain less than half of this, and the remainder is unexplained. Within this sample are around 20,000 clones, with just over 85% of them counted one time only. About 16% of the sample is held by the ten biggest clonotypes. Sequencing was performed on CD4+ or CD8+ T cells sorted from blood, taken in a trial of the OX40 agonist ivuxolimab. These receptors came from an adult with an advanced solid tumor such as melanoma, head and neck, liver or kidney cancer.

The chain uses TRBV6-6 and TRBJ2-6; D gene uncertain. The CDR3 contains 15 residues. From germline, CDR1 is MNHNY and CDR2 SVGAGI (reference sequence). Trimming shortened V by 6 bases and J by 0 bases, and 9 bases separated the two germline ends. CDR3 loop: CASRVGSSGANVLTF. CDR3 nucleotides: TGTGCCAGCAGGGTCGGAAGCTCTGGGGCCAACGTCCTGACTTTC.

For the CDR3, the DNA is TGTGCCAGCATTTCACGGGCTAGCGGGCACCAAGAGACCCAGTACTTC. Its translation is CASISRASGHQETQYF. The J gene is TRBJ2-5, the V gene TRBV27, with 8 bases aligning to TRBD2. With V trimmed by 7 bases and J by 0 bases, 10 bases remained unmatched. Germline values: CDR1 MNHEY, CDR2 SMNVEV (reference sequence). The CDR3 totals 16 residues.

This chain joins TRBV9 and TRBJ2-5; 7 nucleotides align to TRBD1. Trimming at V came to 0 bases and at J to 0 bases, leaving 17 bases not matched to a gene. CDR1 is SGDLS and CDR2 is YYNGEE in the germline V gene. The CDR3 runs 20 residues. This CDR3 reads CASSVAAGARGRLDQETQYF. The CDR3 nucleotides are TGTGCCAGCAGCGTAGCCGCCGGTGCTAGGGGGCGCTTAGACCAAGAGACCCAGTACTTC.

The chain employs TRBV7-8 and TRBJ2-7; no clear D. Looked up from germline, CDR1 is SGHVS and CDR2 is FQNEAQ. V lost 0 bases, J lost 3 bases, and 6 bases lay in between. CDR3 length: 13 residues. CDR3 bases: TGTGCCAGCAGCTTAGCCCTATTCTACGAGCAGTACTTC. Protein product: CASSLALFYEQYF.

V usage is TRBV9 and J usage is TRBJ2-7; 9 bases are a match to TRBD2. This CDR3 has 16 residues. Germline CDR1 reads SGDLS; CDR2 reads YYNGEE. The V gene end was trimmed by 0 bases and the J gene end by 6 bases; junction bases not matched to a gene: 10. For the CDR3, the DNA is TGTGCCAGCAGCGTAGATGCGGGAGGGCCCTTAGCCGAGCAGTACTTC. It translates to CASSVDAGGPLAEQYF.

This clone has a single count. The chain recombines TRBV19 with TRBJ2-1; D not resolved. Germline lookup yields CDR1 LNHDA and CDR2 SQIVND (reference sequence). The CDR3 is 13 residues long. The V and J ends lost 3 bases and 8 bases respectively, with 11 bases between them. CDR3 DNA: TGTGCCAGTAGTATGTTAGGGTTGGATGAGCAGTTCTTC. Protein: CASSMLGLDEQFF.